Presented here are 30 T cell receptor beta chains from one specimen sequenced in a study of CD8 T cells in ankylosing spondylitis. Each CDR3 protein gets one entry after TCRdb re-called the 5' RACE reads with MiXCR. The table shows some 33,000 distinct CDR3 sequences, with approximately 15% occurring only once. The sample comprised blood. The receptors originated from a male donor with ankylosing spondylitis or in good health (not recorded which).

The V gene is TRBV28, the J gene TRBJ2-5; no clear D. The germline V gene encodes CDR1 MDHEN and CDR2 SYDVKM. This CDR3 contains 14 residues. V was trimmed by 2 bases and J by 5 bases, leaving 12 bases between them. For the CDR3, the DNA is TGTGCCAGCAGTTTACTTCCCTGGCGGGAGACCCAGTACTTC. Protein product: CASSLLPWRETQYF.

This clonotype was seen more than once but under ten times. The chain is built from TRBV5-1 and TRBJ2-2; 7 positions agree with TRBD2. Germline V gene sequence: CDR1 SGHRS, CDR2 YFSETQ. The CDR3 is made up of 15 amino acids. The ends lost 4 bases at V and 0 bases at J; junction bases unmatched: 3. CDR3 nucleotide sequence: TGCGCCAGCAGCGCGAGCGGGACGAACACCGGGGAGCTGTTTTTT. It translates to CASSASGTNTGELFF. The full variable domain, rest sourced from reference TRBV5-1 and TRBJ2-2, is KAGVTQTPRYLIKTRGQQVTLSCSPISGHRSVSWYQQTPGQGLQFLFEYFSETQRNKGNFPGRFSGRQFSNSRSEMNVSTLELGDSALYLCASSASGTNTGELFFGEGSRLTVL.

For the CDR3, the DNA is TGTGCCAGCAGAGCCGGGACTAGCGGCCCGAATGAGCAGTTCTTC. Amino acid sequence: CASRAGTSGPNEQFF. The chain is built from TRBV28 and TRBJ2-1; 11 bases line up with TRBD2. Losses at the gene ends were 6 bases for V and 7 bases for J; bases not matched to a gene: 8. Germline V gene data show CDR1 as MDHEN and CDR2 as SYDVKM. The CDR3 has 15 amino acids.

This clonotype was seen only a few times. This CDR3 is CASSWTDNEQFF. In DNA, the CDR3 is TGCGCCAGCAGCTGGACGGACAATGAGCAGTTCTTC. The chain recombines TRBV5-1 with TRBJ2-1; no firm D call. Trimming shortened V by 3 bases and J by 5 bases, and 6 bases separated the two germline ends. The CDR3 has 12 amino acids. Per the germline V gene, CDR1 is SGHRS and CDR2 is YFSETQ.

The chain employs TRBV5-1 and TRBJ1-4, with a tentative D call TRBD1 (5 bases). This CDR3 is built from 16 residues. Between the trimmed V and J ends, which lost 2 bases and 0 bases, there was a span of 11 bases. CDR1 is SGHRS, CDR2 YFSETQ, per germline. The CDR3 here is CASSLGTLATNEKLFF. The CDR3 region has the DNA TGCGCCAGCAGCTTAGGGACGTTGGCAACTAATGAAAAACTGTTTTTT.

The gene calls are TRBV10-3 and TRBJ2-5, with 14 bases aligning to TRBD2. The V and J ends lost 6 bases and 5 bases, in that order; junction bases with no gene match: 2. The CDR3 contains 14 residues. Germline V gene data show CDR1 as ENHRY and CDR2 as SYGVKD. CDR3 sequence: CAIRGTSGGETQYF. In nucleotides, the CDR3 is TGTGCCATCAGGGGGACTAGCGGGGGTGAGACCCAGTACTTC.

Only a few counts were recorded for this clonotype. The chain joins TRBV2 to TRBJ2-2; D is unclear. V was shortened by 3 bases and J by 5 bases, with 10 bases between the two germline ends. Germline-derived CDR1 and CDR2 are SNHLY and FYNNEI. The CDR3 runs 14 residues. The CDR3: CASSEIRQTGELFF. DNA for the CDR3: TGTGCCAGCAGTGAGATCAGGCAGACCGGGGAGCTGTTTTTT. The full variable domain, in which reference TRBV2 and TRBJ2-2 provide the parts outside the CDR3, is EPEVTQTPSHQVTQMGQEVILRCVPISNHLYFYWYRQILGQKVEFLVSFYNNEISEKSEIFDDQFSVERPDGSNFTLKIRSTKLEDSAMYFCASSEIRQTGELFFGEGSRLTVL.

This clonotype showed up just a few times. The DNA of the CDR3 is TGTGCCAGCAGCTCCGCGGGCCATACGCAGTATTTT. The encoded protein is CASSSAGHTQYF. The gene calls are TRBV12-3 or TRBV12-4 and TRBJ2-3, with D tentatively TRBD2 (5 bases). The CDR3 contains 12 residues. V was clipped by 6 bases and J by 7 bases, with 11 bases between them.

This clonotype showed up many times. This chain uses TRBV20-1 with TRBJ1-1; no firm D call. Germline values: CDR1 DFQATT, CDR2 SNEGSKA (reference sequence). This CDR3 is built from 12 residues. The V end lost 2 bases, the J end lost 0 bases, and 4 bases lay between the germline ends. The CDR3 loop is CSARRMNTEAFF. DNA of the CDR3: TGCAGTGCTAGAAGGATGAACACTGAAGCTTTCTTT.

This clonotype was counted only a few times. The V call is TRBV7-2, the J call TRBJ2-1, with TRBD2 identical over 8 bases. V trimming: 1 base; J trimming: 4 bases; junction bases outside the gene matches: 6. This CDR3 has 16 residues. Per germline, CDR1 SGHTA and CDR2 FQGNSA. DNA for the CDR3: TGTGCCAGCAGCTTAGTAAGGGCGGGGGGTTACAATGAGCAGTTCTTC. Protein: CASSLVRAGGYNEQFF.

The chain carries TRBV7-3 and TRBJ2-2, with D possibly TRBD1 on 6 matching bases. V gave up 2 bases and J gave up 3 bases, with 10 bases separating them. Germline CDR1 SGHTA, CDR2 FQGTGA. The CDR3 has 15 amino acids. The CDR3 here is CASSLLGADTGELFF. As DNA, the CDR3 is TGTGCCAGCAGCTTATTGGGGGCCGACACCGGGGAGCTGTTTTTT.

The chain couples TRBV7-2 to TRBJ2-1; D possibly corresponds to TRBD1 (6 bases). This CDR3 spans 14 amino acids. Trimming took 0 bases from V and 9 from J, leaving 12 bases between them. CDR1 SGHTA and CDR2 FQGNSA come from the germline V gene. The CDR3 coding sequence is TGTGCCAGCAGCTTAGCGGTAATAGGGGGTGAGCAGTTCTTC. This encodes CASSLAVIGGEQFF.

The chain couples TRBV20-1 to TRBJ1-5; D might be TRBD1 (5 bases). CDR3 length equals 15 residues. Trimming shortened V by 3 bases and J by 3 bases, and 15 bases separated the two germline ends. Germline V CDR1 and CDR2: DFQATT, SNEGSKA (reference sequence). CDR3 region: CSASRQGSPNQPQHF. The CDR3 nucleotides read TGCAGTGCTAGCCGCCAGGGCAGTCCCAATCAGCCCCAGCATTTT.

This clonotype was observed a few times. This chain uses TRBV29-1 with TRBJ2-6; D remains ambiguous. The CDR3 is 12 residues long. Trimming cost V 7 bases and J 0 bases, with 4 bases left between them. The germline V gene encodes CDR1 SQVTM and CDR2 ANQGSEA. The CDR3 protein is CSGASGANVLTF. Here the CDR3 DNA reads TGCAGCGGCGCCTCTGGGGCCAACGTCCTGACTTTC.

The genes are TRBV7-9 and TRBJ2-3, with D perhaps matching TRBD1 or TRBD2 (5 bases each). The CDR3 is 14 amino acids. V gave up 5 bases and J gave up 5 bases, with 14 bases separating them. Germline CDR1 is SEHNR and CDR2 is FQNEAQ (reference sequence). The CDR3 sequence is CASSPLGVGDTQYF. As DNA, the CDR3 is TGTGCCAGCAGCCCCCTGGGGGTAGGAGATACGCAGTATTTT.

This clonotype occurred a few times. The DNA of the CDR3 is TGCAGTGCTAGGGGGGCCCAGGGAACGGGCACTGAAGCTTTCTTT. Amino acids: CSARGAQGTGTEAFF. The V and J genes are TRBV20-1 and TRBJ1-1; weak D call: TRBD1 (6 bases). CDR3 length: 15 residues. The germline V and J ends were trimmed by 3 bases and 4 bases, with 18 bases remaining between them. CDR1 and CDR2 from the germline V gene are DFQATT and SNEGSKA (reference sequence).

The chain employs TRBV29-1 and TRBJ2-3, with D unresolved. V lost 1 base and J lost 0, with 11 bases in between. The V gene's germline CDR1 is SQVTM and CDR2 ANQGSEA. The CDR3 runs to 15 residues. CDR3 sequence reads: CSVEGLASSTDTQYF. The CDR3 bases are TGCAGCGTTGAAGGGTTGGCCTCTAGCACAGATACGCAGTATTTT.

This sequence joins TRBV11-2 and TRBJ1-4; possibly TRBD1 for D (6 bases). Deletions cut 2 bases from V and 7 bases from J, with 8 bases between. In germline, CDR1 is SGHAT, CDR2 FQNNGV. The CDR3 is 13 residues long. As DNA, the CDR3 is TGTGCCAGCAGCTTACAACAGGGTGAAAAACTGTTTTTT. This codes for CASSLQQGEKLFF.

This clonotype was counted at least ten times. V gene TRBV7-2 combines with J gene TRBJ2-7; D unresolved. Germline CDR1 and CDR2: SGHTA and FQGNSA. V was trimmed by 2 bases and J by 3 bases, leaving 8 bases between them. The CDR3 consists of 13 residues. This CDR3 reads CASSLMGGYEQYV. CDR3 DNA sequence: TGTGCCAGCAGCTTAATGGGCGGCTACGAGCAGTACGTC.

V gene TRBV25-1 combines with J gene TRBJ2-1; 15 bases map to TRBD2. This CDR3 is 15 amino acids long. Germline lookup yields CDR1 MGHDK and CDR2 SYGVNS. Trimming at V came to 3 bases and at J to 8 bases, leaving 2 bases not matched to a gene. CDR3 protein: CASSEGLAGGDEQFF. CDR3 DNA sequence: TGTGCCAGCAGTGAGGGACTAGCGGGAGGAGATGAGCAGTTCTTC. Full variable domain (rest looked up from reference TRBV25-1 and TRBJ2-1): EADIYQTPRYLVIGTGKKITLECSQTMGHDKMYWYQQDPGMELHLIHYSYGVNSTEKGDLSSESTVSRIRTEHFPLTLESARPSHTSQYLCASSEGLAGGDEQFFGPGTRLTVL.

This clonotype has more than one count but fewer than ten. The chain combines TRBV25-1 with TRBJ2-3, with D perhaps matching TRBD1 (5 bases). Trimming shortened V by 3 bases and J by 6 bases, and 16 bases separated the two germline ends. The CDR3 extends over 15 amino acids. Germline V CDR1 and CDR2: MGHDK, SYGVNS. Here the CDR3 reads CASSDRYAKGDTQYF. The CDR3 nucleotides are TGTGCCAGCAGTGACCGGTACGCTAAGGGGGATACGCAGTATTTT.

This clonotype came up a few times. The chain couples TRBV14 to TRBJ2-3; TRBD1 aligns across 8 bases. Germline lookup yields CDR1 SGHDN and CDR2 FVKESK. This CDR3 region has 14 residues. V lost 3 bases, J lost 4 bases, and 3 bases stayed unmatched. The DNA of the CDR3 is TGTGCCAGCAGCCAGTTACAGGGGGCAGATACGCAGTATTTT. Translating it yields CASSQLQGADTQYF.

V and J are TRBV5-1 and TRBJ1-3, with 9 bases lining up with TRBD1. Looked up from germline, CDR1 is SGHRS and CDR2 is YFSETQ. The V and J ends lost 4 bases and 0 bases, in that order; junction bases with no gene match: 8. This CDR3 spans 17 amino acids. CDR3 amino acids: CASSHGQGQYSGNTIYF. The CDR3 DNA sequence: TGCGCCAGCAGCCACGGACAGGGGCAATACTCTGGAAACACCATATATTTT. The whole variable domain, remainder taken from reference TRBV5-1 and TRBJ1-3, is KAGVTQTPRYLIKTRGQQVTLSCSPISGHRSVSWYQQTPGQGLQFLFEYFSETQRNKGNFPGRFSGRQFSNSRSEMNVSTLELGDSALYLCASSHGQGQYSGNTIYFGEGSWLTVV.

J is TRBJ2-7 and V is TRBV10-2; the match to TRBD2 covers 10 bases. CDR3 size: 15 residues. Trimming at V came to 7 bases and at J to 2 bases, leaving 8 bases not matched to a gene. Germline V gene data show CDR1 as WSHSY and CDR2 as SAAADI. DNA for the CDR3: TGCGCCAGCAAAGAAAGGAGCGGGGGGGCCTACGAGCAGTACGTC. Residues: CASKERSGGAYEQYV.

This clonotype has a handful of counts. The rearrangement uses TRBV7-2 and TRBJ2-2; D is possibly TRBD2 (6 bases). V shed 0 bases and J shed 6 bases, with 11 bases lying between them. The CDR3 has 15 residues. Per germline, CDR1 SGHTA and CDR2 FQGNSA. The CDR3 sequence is CASSLAGGGSGELFF. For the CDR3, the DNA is TGTGCCAGCAGCTTAGCGGGGGGTGGTTCCGGGGAGCTGTTTTTT. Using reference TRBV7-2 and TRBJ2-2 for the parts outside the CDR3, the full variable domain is GAGVSQSPSNKVTEKGKDVELRCDPISGHTALYWYRQSLGQGLEFLIYFQGNSAPDKSGLPSDRFSAERTGGSVSTLTIQRTQQEDSAVYLCASSLAGGGSGELFFGEGSRLTVL.

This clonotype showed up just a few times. In DNA, the CDR3 is TGCAGCGTTGGACAGGGAAATGAAAAACTGTTTTTT. The encoded protein is CSVGQGNEKLFF. This chain connects TRBV29-1 to TRBJ1-4, with 7 bases aligning to TRBD1. The CDR3 is made up of 12 amino acids. V dropped 4 bases and J dropped 5; count of bases not matched to a gene: 1. Germline V gene lookup returns CDR1 SQVTM and CDR2 ANQGSEA.

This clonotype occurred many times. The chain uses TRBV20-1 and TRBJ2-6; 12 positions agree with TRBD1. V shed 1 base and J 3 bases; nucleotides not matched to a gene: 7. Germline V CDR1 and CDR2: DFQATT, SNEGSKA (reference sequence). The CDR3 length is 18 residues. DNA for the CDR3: TGCAGTGCTAGAGGTCGGGACAGGGGGCGCAGTGGGGCCAACGTCCTGACTTTC. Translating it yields CSARGRDRGRSGANVLTF.

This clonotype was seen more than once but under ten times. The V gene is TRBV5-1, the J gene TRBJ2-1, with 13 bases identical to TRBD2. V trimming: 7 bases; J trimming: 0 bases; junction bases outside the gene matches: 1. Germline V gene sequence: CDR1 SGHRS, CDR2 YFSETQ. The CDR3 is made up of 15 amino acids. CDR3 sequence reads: CASRLAGGSYNEQFF. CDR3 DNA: TGCGCCAGCCGACTAGCGGGGGGCTCCTACAATGAGCAGTTCTTC.

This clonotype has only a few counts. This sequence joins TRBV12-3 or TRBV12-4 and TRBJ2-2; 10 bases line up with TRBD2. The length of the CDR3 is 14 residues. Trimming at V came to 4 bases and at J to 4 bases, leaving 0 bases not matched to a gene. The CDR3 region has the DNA TGTGCCAGCAGTTGGACTAGCGGCACCGGGGAGCTGTTTTTT. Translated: CASSWTSGTGELFF.

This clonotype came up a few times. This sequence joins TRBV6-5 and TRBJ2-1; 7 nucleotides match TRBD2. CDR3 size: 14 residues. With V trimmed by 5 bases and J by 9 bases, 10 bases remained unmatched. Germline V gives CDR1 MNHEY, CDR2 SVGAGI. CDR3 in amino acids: CASSRNGRGTEQFF. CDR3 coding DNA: TGTGCCAGCAGTCGAAATGGGAGGGGAACTGAGCAGTTCTTC.